This T cell receptor beta chain was captured in a study of shared clonotypes between healthy human individuals. Study context: Per donor, three plates held CD4 naive cells, three held CD4 memory, two held CD8 naive and one held CD8 memory.

Positive CCR7 selection of CD45RO-negative cells yielded the naive CD8 cells, and terminally differentiated effector memory CD45RA+ cells were excluded. The germline V gene encodes CDR1 MGHRA and CDR2 YSYEKL. This CDR3 comprises 15 residues. J lost 2 bases, V lost 1 base, and 5 bases had no gene match. The test was conducted at deep level. Repertoires were generated with immunoSEQ multiplex PCR, while TCRdb's copy carries only in-frame clones and drops some. The table has about 870,000 clones, roughly 92% seen once. The gene calls are TRBV4-1 and TRBJ2-7; TRBD1 aligns across 7 bases. The source is a young man in good health. Sequencing used naive CD8+ T cells sorted from blood. The CDR3 region is CASSQVNQGAYEQYF. CDR3 nucleotide sequence: TGCGCCAGCAGCCAAGTAAATCAGGGGGCCTACGAGCAGTACTTC.